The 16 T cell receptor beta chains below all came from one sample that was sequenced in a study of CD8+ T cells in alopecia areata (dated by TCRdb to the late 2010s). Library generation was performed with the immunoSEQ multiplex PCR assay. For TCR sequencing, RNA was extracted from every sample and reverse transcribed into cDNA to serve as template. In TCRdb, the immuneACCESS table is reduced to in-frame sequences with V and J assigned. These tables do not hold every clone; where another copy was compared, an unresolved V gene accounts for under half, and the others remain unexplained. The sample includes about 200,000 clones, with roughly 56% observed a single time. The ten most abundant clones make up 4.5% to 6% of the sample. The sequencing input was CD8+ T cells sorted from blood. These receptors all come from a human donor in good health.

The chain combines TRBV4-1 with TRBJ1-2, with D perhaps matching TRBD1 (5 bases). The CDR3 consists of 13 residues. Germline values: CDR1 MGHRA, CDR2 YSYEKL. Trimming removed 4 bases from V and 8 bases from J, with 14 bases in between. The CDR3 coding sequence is TGCGCCAGCAGCCCCGAGGGCAGGGTGGGCTACACCTTC. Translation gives CASSPEGRVGYTF.

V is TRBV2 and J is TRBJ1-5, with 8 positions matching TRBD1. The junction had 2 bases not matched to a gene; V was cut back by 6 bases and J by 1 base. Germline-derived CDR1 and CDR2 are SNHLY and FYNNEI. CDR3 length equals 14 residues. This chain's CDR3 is CASRRTGSNQPQHF. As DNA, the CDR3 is TGTGCCAGCAGGCGGACAGGGAGCAATCAGCCCCAGCATTTT.

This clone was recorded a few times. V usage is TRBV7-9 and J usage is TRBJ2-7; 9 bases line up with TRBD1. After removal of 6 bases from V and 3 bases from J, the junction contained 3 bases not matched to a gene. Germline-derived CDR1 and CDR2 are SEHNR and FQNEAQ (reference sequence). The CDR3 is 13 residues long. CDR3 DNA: TGTGCCAGCAGACCGGGACAGGGCTACGAGCAGTACTTC. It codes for CASRPGQGYEQYF. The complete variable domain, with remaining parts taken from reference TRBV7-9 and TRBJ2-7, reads DTGVSQNPRHKITKRGQNVTFRCDPISEHNRLYWYRQTLGQGPEFLTYFQNEAQLEKSRLLSDRFSAERPKGSFSTLEIQRTEQGDSAMYLCASRPGQGYEQYFGPGTRLTVT.

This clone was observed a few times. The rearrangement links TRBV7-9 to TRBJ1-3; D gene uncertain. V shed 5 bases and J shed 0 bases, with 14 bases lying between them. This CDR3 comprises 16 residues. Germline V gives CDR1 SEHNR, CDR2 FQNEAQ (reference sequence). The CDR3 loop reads CASSPGPPGSGNTIYF. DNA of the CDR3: TGTGCCAGCAGCCCAGGACCACCTGGCTCTGGAAACACCATATATTTT. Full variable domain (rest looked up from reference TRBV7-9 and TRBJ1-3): DTGVSQNPRHKITKRGQNVTFRCDPISEHNRLYWYRQTLGQGPEFLTYFQNEAQLEKSRLLSDRFSAERPKGSFSTLEIQRTEQGDSAMYLCASSPGPPGSGNTIYFGEGSWLTVV.

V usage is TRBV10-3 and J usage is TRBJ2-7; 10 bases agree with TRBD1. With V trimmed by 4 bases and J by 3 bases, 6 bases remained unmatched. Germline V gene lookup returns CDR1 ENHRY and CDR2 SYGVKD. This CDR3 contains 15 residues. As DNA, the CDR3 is TGTGCCATCAGTGGCCCGGGACAGGGGAACTACGAGCAGTACTTC. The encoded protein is CAISGPGQGNYEQYF.

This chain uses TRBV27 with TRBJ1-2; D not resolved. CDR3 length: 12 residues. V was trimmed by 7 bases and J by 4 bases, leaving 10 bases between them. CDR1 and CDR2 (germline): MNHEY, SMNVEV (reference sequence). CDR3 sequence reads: CASNPCSYGYTF. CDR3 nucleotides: TGTGCCAGCAACCCTTGTAGCTATGGCTACACCTTC.

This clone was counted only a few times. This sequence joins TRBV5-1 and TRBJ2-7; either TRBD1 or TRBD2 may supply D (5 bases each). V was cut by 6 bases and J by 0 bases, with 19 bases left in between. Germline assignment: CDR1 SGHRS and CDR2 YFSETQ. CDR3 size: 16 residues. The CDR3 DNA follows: TGCGCCAGCAAGGGGACCGTGACTTCAAACTCCTACGAGCAGTACTTC. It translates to CASKGTVTSNSYEQYF.

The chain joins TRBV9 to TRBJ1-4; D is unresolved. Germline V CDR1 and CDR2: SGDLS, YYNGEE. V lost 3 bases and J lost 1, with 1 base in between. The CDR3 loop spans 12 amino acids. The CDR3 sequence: CASSGTNEKLFF. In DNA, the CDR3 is TGTGCCAGCAGCGGAACTAATGAAAAACTGTTTTTT.

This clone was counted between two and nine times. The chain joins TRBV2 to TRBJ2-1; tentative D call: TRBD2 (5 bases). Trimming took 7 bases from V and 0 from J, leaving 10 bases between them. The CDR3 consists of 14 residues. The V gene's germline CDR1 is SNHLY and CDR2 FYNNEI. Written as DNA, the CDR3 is TGTGCCAGCATGGAGGAAGGCTCCTACAATGAGCAGTTCTTC. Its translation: CASMEEGSYNEQFF.

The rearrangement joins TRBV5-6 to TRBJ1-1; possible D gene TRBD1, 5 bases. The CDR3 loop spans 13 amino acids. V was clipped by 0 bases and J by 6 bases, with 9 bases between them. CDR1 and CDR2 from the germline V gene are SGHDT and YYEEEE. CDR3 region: CASSLDRGPEAFF. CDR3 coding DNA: TGTGCCAGCAGCTTGGATCGGGGCCCTGAAGCTTTCTTT.

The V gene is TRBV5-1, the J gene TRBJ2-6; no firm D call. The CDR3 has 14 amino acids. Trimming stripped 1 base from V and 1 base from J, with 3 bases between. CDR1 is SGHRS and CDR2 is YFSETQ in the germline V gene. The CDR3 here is CASSLSSGANVLTF. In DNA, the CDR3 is TGCGCCAGCAGCTTGAGTTCTGGGGCCAACGTCCTGACTTTC.

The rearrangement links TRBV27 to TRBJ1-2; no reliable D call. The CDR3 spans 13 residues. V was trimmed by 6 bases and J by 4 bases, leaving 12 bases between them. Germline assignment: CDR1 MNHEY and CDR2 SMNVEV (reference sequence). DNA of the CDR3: TGTGCCAGCAGGACCACAGCAAGCTATGGCTACACCTTC. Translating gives CASRTTASYGYTF.

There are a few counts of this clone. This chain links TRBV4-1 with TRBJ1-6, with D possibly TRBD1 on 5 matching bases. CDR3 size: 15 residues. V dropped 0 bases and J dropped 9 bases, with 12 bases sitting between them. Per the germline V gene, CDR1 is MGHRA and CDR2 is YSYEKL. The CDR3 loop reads CASSQEGAVSSPLHF. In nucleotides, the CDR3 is TGCGCCAGCAGCCAAGAAGGGGCGGTTAGTTCACCCCTCCACTTT.

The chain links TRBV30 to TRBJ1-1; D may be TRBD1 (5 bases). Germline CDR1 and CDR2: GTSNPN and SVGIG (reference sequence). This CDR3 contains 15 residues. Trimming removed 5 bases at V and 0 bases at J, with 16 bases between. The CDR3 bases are TGTGCCTGGTCCGAGGGGAACCGGATGAACACTGAAGCTTTCTTT. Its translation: CAWSEGNRMNTEAFF.

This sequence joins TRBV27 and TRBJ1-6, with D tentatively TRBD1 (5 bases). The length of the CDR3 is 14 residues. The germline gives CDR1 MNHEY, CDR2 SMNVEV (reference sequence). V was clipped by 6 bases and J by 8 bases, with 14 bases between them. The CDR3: CASRPEGAHSPLHF. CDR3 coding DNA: TGTGCCAGCAGACCAGAAGGGGCGCATTCACCCCTCCACTTT.

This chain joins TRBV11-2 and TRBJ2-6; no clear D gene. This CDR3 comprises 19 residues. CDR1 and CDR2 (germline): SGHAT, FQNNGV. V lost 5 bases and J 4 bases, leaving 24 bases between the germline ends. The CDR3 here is CASSPRWRGSISGANVLTF. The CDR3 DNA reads TGTGCCAGCAGCCCCAGGTGGAGAGGCTCAATATCCGGGGCCAACGTCCTGACTTTC.